Shown below are 26 T cell receptor beta chains from a single sample sequenced in a study of blood T cell repertoires in COVID-19 (dated by TCRdb to the early 2020s). Libraries came from the immunoSEQ multiplex PCR assay. The clones in this table, taken by TCRdb from immuneACCESS, are in-frame only. Not every clone is retained; where verified, under half of the shortfall comes from an unresolved V gene, and the cause of the rest is unknown. This sample gives about 270,000 clones in total; 75% to 85% of them show up just once. The leading ten clones occupy 8.5% to 9.5% of the sample. Sequenced sample: PBMCs or T cells enriched from blood (not recorded which). The source is a woman between 45 and 60 years old with acute COVID-19.

This chain connects TRBV5-1 to TRBJ1-2; D may be TRBD1 (5 bases). The germline gives CDR1 SGHRS, CDR2 YFSETQ. The CDR3 sequence is 16 residues long. V was cut by 0 bases and J by 2 bases, with 14 bases left in between. CDR3 bases: TGCGCCAGCAGCTTGGATTCCCGTGGGGGGAACTATGGCTACACCTTC. Encoded protein: CASSLDSRGGNYGYTF.

V is TRBV30 and J is TRBJ1-2; TRBD1 is a possible D gene (6 bases). Per the germline V gene, CDR1 is GTSNPN and CDR2 is SVGIG (reference sequence). CDR3 length: 16 residues. Trimming stripped 5 bases from V and 4 bases from J, with 23 bases between. The CDR3: CAWGGANREILYGYTF. CDR3 sequence (DNA): TGTGCCTGGGGAGGGGCCAACAGGGAAATACTCTATGGCTACACCTTC.

This chain links TRBV5-4 with TRBJ2-1, with 8 positions matching TRBD2. Trimming removed 6 bases from V and 9 bases from J; junction bases left unmatched: 20. The CDR3 contains 17 residues. Germline-derived CDR1 and CDR2 are SGHNT and YYREEE (reference sequence). In DNA form, the CDR3 reads TGTGCCAGCACCCCGGAGGGGGGGCGGGGGGCCCGGAGTGAGCAGTTCTTC. It specifies CASTPEGGRGARSEQFF. Using reference TRBV5-4 and TRBJ2-1 for the parts outside the CDR3, the full variable domain is ETGVTQSPTHLIKTRGQQVTLRCSSQSGHNTVSWYQQALGQGPQFIFQYYREEENGRGNFPPRFSGLQFPNYSSELNVNALELDDSALYLCASTPEGGRGARSEQFFGPGTRLTVL.

The chain couples TRBV6-2 or TRBV6-3 to TRBJ1-5, with 7 bases matching TRBD1. The CDR3 runs 14 residues. Germline V gene data show CDR1 as MNHEY and CDR2 as SVGEGT. The junction had 3 bases not matched to a gene; V was cut back by 4 bases and J by 3 bases. The CDR3 loop is CASSFDRANQPQHF. In nucleotides, the CDR3 is TGTGCCAGCAGTTTCGACAGGGCCAATCAGCCCCAGCATTTT.

V is TRBV7-2 and J is TRBJ2-3; 10 bases align to TRBD2. V shed 5 bases and J 5 bases; nucleotides not matched to a gene: 10. CDR3 length: 16 amino acids. Germline V gene data show CDR1 as SGHTA and CDR2 as FQGNSA. The CDR3, as DNA: TGTGCCAGCAGCCATAATAGCGGGGGGTTTGAAGATACGCAGTATTTT. This codes for CASSHNSGGFEDTQYF.

This chain joins TRBV27 and TRBJ1-2; the match to TRBD1 covers 7 bases. Germline CDR1 MNHEY, CDR2 SMNVEV (reference sequence). V lost 6 bases and J lost 3; bases outside the gene matches: 10. The CDR3 length is 15 residues. The CDR3 loop reads CASRLYRGGDYGYTF. The CDR3, as DNA: TGTGCCAGCAGACTATACAGGGGCGGCGACTATGGCTACACCTTC.

The gene calls are TRBV19 and TRBJ1-4; D unresolved. This CDR3 has 14 amino acids. Trimming stripped 3 bases from V and 4 bases from J, with 9 bases between. Germline V lookup: CDR1 LNHDA, CDR2 SQIVND (reference sequence). In nucleotides, the CDR3 is TGTGCCAGTAGTATTGGGCAGTATAATGAAAAACTGTTTTTT. Protein product: CASSIGQYNEKLFF.

The rearrangement joins TRBV7-2 to TRBJ1-2, with D maybe TRBD1 (5 bases). The V gene's germline CDR1 is SGHTA and CDR2 FQGNSA. The V end was cut by 5 bases, the J end by 1 base, with 11 bases between. The CDR3 is 14 amino acids. The CDR3 DNA follows: TGTGCCAGCAGCGGCGAGCAGGGTAACTATGGCTACACCTTC. Translation gives CASSGEQGNYGYTF.

J is TRBJ1-1 and V is TRBV2; D is ambiguous. V lost 2 bases and J 5 bases, leaving 6 bases between the germline ends. Germline V gives CDR1 SNHLY, CDR2 FYNNEI. The CDR3 runs to 12 residues. The CDR3 region has the DNA TGTGCCAGCAGTGAACGGTCGACTGAAGCTTTCTTT. This gives the protein CASSERSTEAFF.

This chain uses TRBV29-1 with TRBJ1-2, with TRBD1 matching over 11 bases. The CDR3 contains 18 residues. V lost 5 bases to trimming and J lost 6 bases; unmatched junction nucleotides: 20. The germline gives CDR1 SQVTM, CDR2 ANQGSEA. This chain's CDR3 is CSVTQSRLGTGGENGYTF. In nucleotides, the CDR3 is TGCAGCGTTACCCAGTCAAGGCTCGGGACAGGGGGGGAAAATGGCTACACCTTC. Based on the CDR3 plus reference TRBV29-1 and TRBJ1-2, the full variable domain is SAVISQKPSRDICQRGTSLTIQCQVDSQVTMMFWYRQQPGQSLTLIATANQGSEATYESGFVIDKFPISRPNLTFSTLTVSNMSPEDSSIYLCSVTQSRLGTGGENGYTFGSGTRLTVV.

The V gene is TRBV18, the J gene TRBJ1-1; 9 bases align to TRBD1. The CDR3 spans 14 residues. CDR1 is KGHSH, CDR2 LQKENI, per germline. V gave up 3 bases and J gave up 5 bases; unmatched junction bases: 4. The CDR3 DNA is TGTGCCAGCTCACCGACAGGGGGAGGAACTGAAGCTTTCTTT. Amino acids: CASSPTGGGTEAFF.

The chain uses TRBV6-5 and TRBJ1-2, with TRBD1 matching over 7 bases. The CDR3 has 14 amino acids. Germline V lookup: CDR1 MNHEY, CDR2 SVGAGI. V shed 7 bases and J 5 bases; nucleotides not matched to a gene: 10. CDR3 in amino acids: CASTPQEGAYGYTF. As DNA, the CDR3 is TGTGCCAGCACCCCCCAGGAGGGGGCGTATGGCTACACCTTC.

The J gene is TRBJ2-7, the V gene TRBV7-2; TRBD1 is a possible D gene (5 bases). V was clipped by 2 bases and J by 3 bases, with 14 bases between them. The CDR3 has 15 amino acids. Germline V CDR1 and CDR2: SGHTA, FQGNSA. The CDR3 DNA reads TGTGCCAGCAGCTTAAGTTCCGGACACATCTACGAGCAGTACTTC. This sequence encodes CASSLSSGHIYEQYF.

The chain has TRBV7-2 and TRBJ2-4; TRBD2 is a possible D gene (5 bases). The CDR3 contains 14 residues. Germline V gene lookup returns CDR1 SGHTA and CDR2 FQGNSA. V was shortened by 0 bases and J by 9 bases, with 12 bases between the two germline ends. The CDR3 sequence is CASSLAGTGTIQYF. CDR3 nucleotide sequence: TGTGCCAGCAGCTTAGCTGGAACGGGAACCATTCAGTACTTC.

This chain links TRBV30 with TRBJ1-3; D is perhaps TRBD1 (6 bases). The CDR3 length is 13 residues. Trimming pared 6 bases from V and 0 bases from J, leaving 9 bases between. Germline V gene lookup returns CDR1 GTSNPN and CDR2 SVGIG (reference sequence). The CDR3 DNA reads TGTGCCTGCGGACAGTCCTCTGGAAACACCATATATTTT. As protein: CACGQSSGNTIYF.

The rearrangement uses TRBV2 and TRBJ1-3; 8 bases match TRBD1. J was trimmed by 3 bases and V by 5 bases; bases with no gene match: 6. This CDR3 is built from 15 residues. Germline CDR1 and CDR2: SNHLY and FYNNEI. Written as DNA, the CDR3 is TGTGCCAGCAGTATACAGGGGGGAGATGGAAACACCATATATTTT. Protein: CASSIQGGDGNTIYF.

V gene TRBV6-5 combines with J gene TRBJ1-1; tentative D call: TRBD1 (5 bases). The CDR3 runs 12 residues. Trimming shortened V by 7 bases and J by 1 base, and 7 bases separated the two germline ends. Germline V gives CDR1 MNHEY, CDR2 SVGAGI. The CDR3 region has the DNA TGTGCCAGCAATACAGGGAACACTGAAGCTTTCTTT. This encodes CASNTGNTEAFF.

The chain employs TRBV20-1 and TRBJ1-2; TRBD1 matches 7 bases. Germline CDR1 and CDR2: DFQATT and SNEGSKA (reference sequence). With V trimmed by 3 bases and J by 1 base, 11 bases remained unmatched. This CDR3 is 16 amino acids long. The CDR3 is CSASYRDSIINYGYTF. CDR3 nucleotides: TGCAGTGCTAGTTACCGGGACAGCATAATTAACTATGGCTACACCTTC.

The genes are TRBV30 and TRBJ1-1, with 9 bases lining up with TRBD1. Germline lookup yields CDR1 GTSNPN and CDR2 SVGIG (reference sequence). This CDR3 comprises 12 residues. With V trimmed by 5 bases and J by 6 bases, 4 bases remained unmatched. The CDR3 DNA sequence: TGTGCCTGGGGGACAGGGAGCGCTGAAGCTTTCTTT. Translated: CAWGTGSAEAFF.

V gene TRBV6-6 combines with J gene TRBJ1-2; unclear D gene. CDR3 size: 15 residues. Per the germline V gene, CDR1 is MNHNY and CDR2 is SVGAGI (reference sequence). The V gene lost 7 bases and the J gene lost 5 bases, with 20 bases spanning the gap. CDR3 in amino acids: CASILGGPGIYGYTF. DNA for the CDR3: TGTGCCAGCATCCTAGGAGGCCCGGGAATATATGGCTACACCTTC.

This clone was seen a few times. The chain carries TRBV25-1 and TRBJ1-6; D perhaps matches TRBD1 (6 bases). The CDR3 runs to 14 residues. The germline gives CDR1 MGHDK, CDR2 SYGVNS. V lost 3 bases and J lost 6, with 9 bases in between. CDR3 amino acids: CASSDRGINSPLHF. DNA for the CDR3: TGTGCCAGCAGTGACAGGGGTATTAATTCACCCCTCCACTTT.

The chain links TRBV30 to TRBJ1-1; 7 bases align to TRBD1. V lost 3 bases to trimming and J lost 1 base; unmatched junction nucleotides: 2. CDR1 is GTSNPN, CDR2 SVGIG, per germline (reference sequence). This CDR3 is built from 13 residues. The CDR3 DNA follows: TGTGCCTGGAGGGGACAGCCGAACACTGAAGCTTTCTTT. This translates into CAWRGQPNTEAFF.

This clone occurred a few times. This chain links TRBV19 with TRBJ1-5; tentatively, D is TRBD1 (5 bases). The CDR3 length is 14 residues. CDR1 and CDR2 from the germline V gene are LNHDA and SQIVND (reference sequence). Trimming took off 5 bases at V and 7 bases at J, with 15 bases between the two ends. The DNA for the CDR3 is TGTGCCAGTAGTCGGAGGGGCGAGGACCAGCCCCAGCATTTT. Amino acid sequence: CASSRRGEDQPQHF. Full variable domain (missing parts from reference TRBV19 and TRBJ1-5): DGGITQSPKYLFRKEGQNVTLSCEQNLNHDAMYWYRQDPGQGLRLIYYSQIVNDFQKGDIAEGYSVSREKKESFPLTVTSAQKNPTAFYLCASSRRGEDQPQHFGDGTRLSIL.

This clone was seen only a few times. The chain combines TRBV3-1 (or the pseudogene TRBV3-2) with TRBJ2-1; 16 bases line up with TRBD2. The J segment lost 10 bases and the V segment lost 3 bases, leaving 0 bases of the junction unmatched. Germline V gene lookup returns CDR1 LGHDT and CDR2 YNNKEL (reference sequence). This CDR3 is 14 amino acids long. The CDR3 loop is CASSQGLAGGEQFF. CDR3 coding DNA: TGTGCCAGCAGCCAGGGACTAGCGGGGGGGGAGCAGTTCTTC.

The chain uses TRBV12-3 or TRBV12-4 and TRBJ1-1, with 7 nucleotides matching TRBD1. There are 12 residues in the CDR3. V lost 6 bases and J lost 10; bases outside the gene matches: 8. Here the CDR3 DNA reads TGTGCCAGCAGGAAGACAGGGTGGGTAGCTTTCTTT. Its protein is CASRKTGWVAFF.

The chain joins TRBV7-8 to TRBJ1-2; weak D call: TRBD1 (5 bases). The CDR3 consists of 16 residues. Trimming cost V 4 bases and J 4 bases, with 19 bases left between them. Germline V gives CDR1 SGHVS, CDR2 FQNEAQ. DNA of the CDR3: TGTGCCAGCAGCTCCACCAGGACAAATATCATCTATGGCTACACCTTC. It codes for CASSSTRTNIIYGYTF.